This is a list of T cell receptor beta chains from one sample in a study of ipilimumab plus nivolumab after autologous stem cell transplantation. This table comes from immunoSEQ multiplex PCR, and its TCRdb copy is limited to in-frame clones, with some not included. The sample lists roughly 86,000 clones; under 85% were seen once. The sample consisted of PBMCs, taken in a trial of ipilimumab plus nivolumab as post-transplant consolidation. These receptor sequences come from a male donor with diffuse large B-cell lymphoma. The CDR3 runs from the conserved cysteine through the conserved F or W. Fields, in order: clone size, V gene, D gene, J gene, CDR3 DNA, CDR3 protein. D genes are given only for firm matches. Only part of the rows carry a size: once, few, many, or a class if the clone is expanded.

>-|TRBV2|-|TRBJ2-3
TGTGCCAGCAGCGAGGGACTTAGCACAGATACGCAGTATTTT
CASSEGLSTDTQYF
>-|TRBV27|-|TRBJ2-5
TGTGCCAGCCGCCACTCTTATCGAACAGGGAAAGAGACCCAGTACTTC
CASRHSYRTGKETQYF
>-|TRBV21-1|-|TRBJ1-1
TGTGCCAGCAGCAAAGCGGGCGAAGGGGGCGTTGGCACTGAAGCTTTCTTT
CASSKAGEGGVGTEAFF
>-|TRBV6-1|-|TRBJ2-7
TGTGCCAGCAGTGCTTTCCGGGGCATCGTAGCGCAGTACTTC
CASSAFRGIVAQYF
>-|TRBV6-1|-|TRBJ1-3
TGTGCCAGCAGGGAGGCGGCTGGAAACACCATATATTTT
CASREAAGNTIYF
>-|TRBV7-9|-|TRBJ1-2
TGTGCCAGCAGCTCTGGGGGTAACTATGGCTACACCTTC
CASSSGGNYGYTF
>-|TRBV5-3|-|TRBJ1-1
TGTGCCAGAAGCCACAAATACAAGGGCTCTGAAGCTTTCTTT
CARSHKYKGSEAFF
>few|TRBV6-5|-|TRBJ1-1
TGTGCCAGCAGCCCCGAGGGTCAGCAGCAAGCTTTCTTT
CASSPEGQQQAFF
>-|TRBV9|-|TRBJ2-5
TGTGCCAGCAGCTTCACGGACCTAAAAGGGGAGACCCAGTACTTC
CASSFTDLKGETQYF
>few|TRBV6-1|-|TRBJ1-1
TGTGCCAGCAGTCCTGGACAGCTGGTGGCTTTCTTT
CASSPGQLVAFF
>-|TRBV4-1|TRBD2|TRBJ2-3
TGCGCCAGCAGCCAAGTAGCGGGGTCCGGTGGTACGCAGTATTTT
CASSQVAGSGGTQYF
>-|TRBV7-2|-|TRBJ2-1
TGTGCCAGCAGCTTTAGTTTGGGGGATGAGCAGTTCTTC
CASSFSLGDEQFF
>-|TRBV5-6|-|TRBJ2-1
TGTGCCAGCAGCTTGGCCGTCAGGGGTCTGTACAATGAGCAGTTCTTC
CASSLAVRGLYNEQFF
>-|TRBV6-1|-|TRBJ2-3
TGTGCCAGCAGTTCCGGGACTCCCTCCGTTTTTTGGTATTTT
CASSSGTPSVFWYF
>-|TRBV15|-|TRBJ2-3
TGTGCCACCAGCAGAGATCGGGTAGCGGAGAGGTTCACAGATACGCAGTATTTT
CATSRDRVAERFTDTQYF
>-|TRBV6-1|-|TRBJ2-1
TGTGCCAGCAGAAGCGCCACCTACAATGAGCAGTTCTTC
CASRSATYNEQFF
>-|TRBV19|-|TRBJ1-1
TGTGCCAGTGGCGGCAGGGCGCCCACTGAAGCTTTCTTT
CASGGRAPTEAFF
>-|TRBV6-5|-|TRBJ1-2
TGTGCCAGCAAGGGGGTTGTAGGCTACACCTTC
CASKGVVGYTF
>-|TRBV6-5|TRBD1|TRBJ2-7
TGTGCCAGCAGTCACTCTACCGGGACAGCAGCCTACGAGCAGTACTTC
CASSHSTGTAAYEQYF
>-|TRBV4-2|-|TRBJ2-2
TGTGCCAGCAGCCGAGAAGACAGGCGATACACCGGGGAGCTGTTTTTT
CASSREDRRYTGELFF
>-|TRBV5-1|TRBD2|TRBJ2-5
TGCGCCAGCAGCCCCGGGACTAGCGGGGTAGAGACCCAGTACTTC
CASSPGTSGVETQYF
>once|TRBV18|TRBD2|TRBJ2-1
TGTGCCAGCTCAGCTAAGCGGGGCGAAAGGGAGCAGTTCTTC
CASSAKRGEREQFF
>-|TRBV10-2|TRBD1|TRBJ2-7
TGCGCCAACCAGGGGGCAATCTACGAGCAGTACTTC
CANQGAIYEQYF
>few|TRBV14|-|TRBJ1-6
TGTGCCAGCAGCCCCCCGGGATCCTATAATTCACCCCTCCACTTT
CASSPPGSYNSPLHF
>-|TRBV9|TRBD1|TRBJ2-1
TGTGCCAGCAGCGTAGTGACAGGGGTCGGGAACAATGAGCAGTTCTTC
CASSVVTGVGNNEQFF
>-|TRBV7-8|TRBD2|TRBJ2-7
TGTGCCAGCAGTGCACTAGCGGGGTTGGGGGCCTACGAGCAGTACTTC
CASSALAGLGAYEQYF
>-|TRBV19|-|TRBJ2-7
TGTGCCAGTAGTATAAGTGCTCGGGGAGCCTACGAGCAGTACTTC
CASSISARGAYEQYF
>-|TRBV2|-|TRBJ1-6
TGTGCCAGCAGTGAAGACAGGGAGTATAATTCACCCCTCCACTTT
CASSEDREYNSPLHF
>-|TRBV6-5|-|TRBJ1-2
TGTGCCAGCAGACTCACAGGAGTCTATGGCTACACCTTC
CASRLTGVYGYTF
>-|TRBV7-9|-|TRBJ2-5
TGTGCCAGCAGCCCGGAACAAACACTTCAAGAGACCCAGTACTTC
CASSPEQTLQETQYF
>-|TRBV5-1|TRBD1|TRBJ2-7
TGCGCCAGCAGCTCCACAGGGGTGGCTGAATACGAGCAGTACTTC
CASSSTGVAEYEQYF
>-|TRBV30|-|TRBJ1-5
TGTGCTGCCAATACAGGGATGAGTGATCAGCCCCAGCATTTT
CAANTGMSDQPQHF
>few|TRBV29-1|-|TRBJ1-2
TGCAGCGTTAAAGGGACGGACTATGGCTACACCTTC
CSVKGTDYGYTF
>-|TRBV5-5|-|TRBJ2-5
TGTGCCAGCAGCATGACTAGTAGCGAGACCCAGTACTTC
CASSMTSSETQYF
>-|TRBV19|-|TRBJ2-2
TGTGCCACCGGCTTGGGGTACGGCGGGGAGCTGTTTTTT
CATGLGYGGELFF
>-|TRBV18|TRBD2|TRBJ2-3
TGTGCCAGCTCACCACTAGCGGGGAGGACAGATACGCAGTATTTT
CASSPLAGRTDTQYF
>-|TRBV7-9|TRBD1|TRBJ1-4
TGTGCCAGCAGCTTAGGGGACAGCGTAAATGAAAAACTGTTTTTT
CASSLGDSVNEKLFF
>-|TRBV5-4|TRBD1|TRBJ2-5
TGTGCCAGCAGCGCCGGGACAGGGGCGAAGACCCAGTACTTC
CASSAGTGAKTQYF
>-|TRBV5-4|-|TRBJ2-5
TGTGCCAGCAGCACCCGGCCAACAAAACAAGAGACCCAGTACTTC
CASSTRPTKQETQYF
>-|TRBV7-2|TRBD2|TRBJ2-3
TGTGCCACACGGACTAGCGGGGGGGCCGGGTACATGGATACGCAGTATTTT
CATRTSGGAGYMDTQYF
>-|TRBV7-2|-|TRBJ1-1
TGTGCCAGCAGGTCGGGACGGACGAACACTGAAGCTTTCTTT
CASRSGRTNTEAFF
>once|TRBV5-1|-|TRBJ2-7
TGCGCCAGCAGCTTGGGACAGGTAAACTCCTACGAGCAGTACTTC
CASSLGQVNSYEQYF
>-|TRBV29-1|TRBD2|TRBJ2-1
TGCAGCGTCGCCACTAGCGGGGGGGGCGAGTGGCAGTTCTTC
CSVATSGGGEWQFF
>-|TRBV6-6|TRBD1|TRBJ1-6
TGTGCCAGCAGGGACGGACAGGGGTCGGTGGTTACACCCCTCCACTTT
CASRDGQGSVVTPLHF
>few|TRBV2|-|TRBJ1-2
TGTGCCAGCAGTCCGGCAGGATACTATGGCTACACCTTC
CASSPAGYYGYTF
>once|TRBV19|-|TRBJ2-3
TGTGCCAGTAGCAAATGGGACACCACAGATACGCAGTATTTT
CASSKWDTTDTQYF
>-|TRBV2|-|TRBJ1-6
TGTGCCAGCAGTGATATAGGGAACAGTTATTCACCCCTCCACTTT
CASSDIGNSYSPLHF
>-|TRBV25-1|TRBD1|TRBJ1-1
TGTGCCAGCGGAGTCAACAGGGGGGTGAACACTGAAGCTTTCTTT
CASGVNRGVNTEAFF
>once|TRBV2|TRBD2|TRBJ2-3
TGTGCCAGCAGGGAACTAGCGGTCGTCACAGATACGCAGTATTTT
CASRELAVVTDTQYF
>-|TRBV5-4|-|TRBJ2-5
TGTGCCAGCAGCTTGAAGGTCGCACAAGAGACCCAGTACTTC
CASSLKVAQETQYF
>-|TRBV30|-|TRBJ2-5
TGTGCCTTCACGCGGGGGCCCCCAGAGACCCAGTACTTC
CAFTRGPPETQYF
>-|TRBV2|TRBD1|TRBJ1-2
TGTGCCAGCAGTGATTCAGGGACAGGCCTTTGGGACTATGGCTACACCTTC
CASSDSGTGLWDYGYTF
>-|TRBV6-5|TRBD2|TRBJ2-7
TGTGCCAGCGGGACTAGCGCCTCCTACGAGCAGTACTTC
CASGTSASYEQYF
>once|TRBV6-6|-|TRBJ2-5
TGTGCCAGCAGTTACGCCCACAGCCAAGAGACCCAGTACTTC
CASSYAHSQETQYF
>once|TRBV19|TRBD1|TRBJ2-7
TGTGCCAGTAGTGGGGGACAGGGGATCCCCTACGAGCAGTACTTC
CASSGGQGIPYEQYF
>-|TRBV10-1|-|TRBJ1-5
TGCGCCAGCATCCATCCCGGTGTCTACCTTATTCAGCCCCAGCATTTT
CASIHPGVYLIQPQHF
>-|TRBV5-4|TRBD2|TRBJ2-5
TGTGCCAGCAGCTTGGGAGTAGCGGGGGGGACCCCAGAGACCCAGTACTTC
CASSLGVAGGTPETQYF